Each of the 3 T cell receptor beta chains below was sequenced from the same sample in a study of blood T cell repertoires in COVID-19. Libraries were prepared by immunoSEQ multiplex PCR; TCRdb keeps only in-frame clonotypes and omits some of them. The sample lists 20,000 to 25,000 clones, approximately 80% occurring once. Sequencing was performed on peripheral blood. Receptors were obtained from a man older than 75 with active or convalescent COVID-19.

This chain connects TRBV18 to TRBJ1-1; tentatively, D is TRBD1 (6 bases). Trimming took 3 bases from V and 3 from J, leaving 14 bases between them. The CDR3 is 15 residues long. The V gene's germline CDR1 is KGHSH and CDR2 LQKENI. CDR3 in amino acids: CASSPSRGSDTEAFF. The CDR3 region has the DNA TGTGCCAGCTCACCGAGTAGGGGGTCTGACACTGAAGCTTTCTTT. Full variable domain (remainder filled in from reference TRBV18 and TRBJ1-1): NAGVMQNPRHLVRRRGQEARLRCSPMKGHSHVYWYRQLPEEGLKFMVYLQKENIIDESGMPKERFSAEFPKEGPSILRIQQVVRGDSAAYFCASSPSRGSDTEAFFGQGTRLTVV.

This chain joins TRBV6-6 and TRBJ1-4; 12 nucleotides match TRBD1. J gave up 2 bases and V 6 bases, and 16 bases lay outside the gene matches. The CDR3 is made up of 20 amino acids. Germline CDR1 is MNHNY and CDR2 is SVGAGI (reference sequence). CDR3 nucleotides: TGTGCCAGCAGCTCCCAACCGGGACAGGGGGCTTCCGGGACTAATGAAAAACTGTTTTTT. Protein product: CASSSQPGQGASGTNEKLFF.

Written as DNA, the CDR3 is TGCGCCAGCAGCTCTACAGGGGGAAAGGAAAAACTGTTTTTT. Its translation is CASSSTGGKEKLFF. This chain connects TRBV5-1 to TRBJ1-4; TRBD1 agrees at 8 bases. The CDR3 is 14 amino acids. In germline, CDR1 is SGHRS, CDR2 YFSETQ. V trimming: 3 bases; J trimming: 8 bases; junction bases outside the gene matches: 6.